These 22 T cell receptor beta chains came from one sample sequenced in a study of graft-versus-host responses after intestinal transplantation. Generated by immunoSEQ multiplex PCR, the TCRdb table keeps only in-frame clones and is missing some. Of 60,000 to 90,000 clones in the sample, about 90% are singletons; the top ten hold approximately 1.2%. No antigen has been assigned to these receptors. The source was unstimulated CD8+ T cells sorted from spleen or lymph node cells, collected before intestinal transplant. The origin of the receptors is a human donor who received an intestinal transplant.

V gene TRBV10-3 combines with J gene TRBJ1-5; D not certain. Trimming took off 0 bases at V and 2 bases at J, with 5 bases between the two ends. Germline V lookup: CDR1 ENHRY, CDR2 SYGVKD. This CDR3 is 14 amino acids long. The CDR3 DNA reads as TGTGCCATCAGTGAGTCACGGGGCAATCAGCCCCAGCATTTT. Translating it yields CAISESRGNQPQHF.

The chain combines TRBV10-1 with TRBJ2-7, with 7 nucleotides matching TRBD2. Germline CDR1 reads WNHNN; CDR2 reads SYGVQD (reference sequence). The length of the CDR3 is 19 residues. Trimming at V came to 0 bases and at J to 8 bases, leaving 22 bases not matched to a gene. The CDR3 bases are TGCGCCAGCAGTGAGTCGTTGCCCTCCGGGACTAAAGATTGGGCGAAGCAGTACTTC. This codes for CASSESLPSGTKDWAKQYF.

The chain has TRBV7-8 and TRBJ1-1; the match to TRBD1 covers 9 bases. J was trimmed by 4 bases and V by 5 bases; bases with no gene match: 2. Germline values: CDR1 SGHVS, CDR2 FQNEAQ. CDR3 length equals 13 residues. The CDR3 DNA is TGTGCCAGCAGCCGGGACAGGGTCACTGAAGCTTTCTTT. This translates into CASSRDRVTEAFF.

This clone showed up just once. V is TRBV27 and J is TRBJ2-1, with 11 positions matching TRBD2. In germline, CDR1 is MNHEY, CDR2 SMNVEV (reference sequence). This CDR3 is 15 amino acids long. J was trimmed by 8 bases and V by 4 bases; bases with no gene match: 7. The CDR3 loop reads CASSSLSGGVDEQFF. The CDR3 bases are TGTGCCAGCAGTTCCCTTAGCGGGGGGGTAGATGAGCAGTTCTTC.

This rearrangement joins TRBV19 to TRBJ1-1; 11 bases line up with TRBD1. CDR1 is LNHDA and CDR2 is SQIVND in the germline V gene (reference sequence). The CDR3 is 15 residues long. V gave up 4 bases and J gave up 5 bases; unmatched junction bases: 6. The CDR3: CASSTTGTGGTEAFF. The CDR3 DNA sequence: TGTGCCAGTAGTACTACCGGGACAGGGGGGACTGAAGCTTTCTTT.

V gene TRBV19 combines with J gene TRBJ2-3, with 10 positions matching TRBD1. Trimming at V came to 4 bases and at J to 4 bases, leaving 8 bases not matched to a gene. The length of the CDR3 is 16 residues. Germline V lookup: CDR1 LNHDA, CDR2 SQIVND (reference sequence). The CDR3, as DNA: TGTGCCAGTAGTAACCGGGACAGGGGTACCGCAGATACGCAGTATTTT. Translating it yields CASSNRDRGTADTQYF.

About this clone itself: Other DNA sequences from this sample encode an identical CDR3 as well. The chain uses TRBV9 and TRBJ2-7; the D is unclear. Germline V gene sequence: CDR1 SGDLS, CDR2 YYNGEE. V shed 3 bases and J shed 0 bases, with 4 bases lying between them. CDR3 size: 12 residues. The CDR3 region has the DNA TGTGCCAGCAGCGGGAGCTCCTACGAGCAGTACTTC. Translating it yields CASSGSSYEQYF.

The chain employs TRBV7-9 and TRBJ2-5; D remains ambiguous. This CDR3 is built from 12 residues. Germline V gene sequence: CDR1 SEHNR, CDR2 FQNEAQ (reference sequence). Trimming removed 4 bases at V and 5 bases at J, with 8 bases between. The CDR3 is CASSSTRETQYF. The CDR3 DNA reads as TGTGCCAGCAGCTCAACCAGGGAGACCCAGTACTTC.

V usage is TRBV5-4 and J usage is TRBJ1-5; D gene uncertain. Trimming took 6 bases from V and 2 from J, leaving 18 bases between them. Germline V lookup: CDR1 SGHNT, CDR2 YYREEE (reference sequence). This CDR3 spans 16 amino acids. The CDR3 region has the DNA TGTGCCAGCATCCGGCTCGACACGCTGTGCAATCAGCCCCAGCATTTT. Translating it yields CASIRLDTLCNQPQHF.

The gene calls are TRBV6-1 and TRBJ2-7, with no clear D. Germline lookup yields CDR1 MNHNS and CDR2 SASEGT. The CDR3 covers 12 residues. V was shortened by 8 bases and J by 1 base, with 9 bases between the two germline ends. The CDR3 is CASFTSSYEQYF. The CDR3 nucleotides are TGTGCCAGCTTCACGAGTTCCTACGAGCAGTACTTC.

This chain uses TRBV6-1 with TRBJ1-2; 8 nucleotides match TRBD1. Germline V gives CDR1 MNHNS, CDR2 SASEGT. The CDR3 runs 18 residues. V shed 3 bases, J shed 2 bases, and the junction held 14 bases outside the gene matches. CDR3 sequence (DNA): TGTGCCAGCAGTGAGTTCCTCGGGACAGGTCGAAGAAACTATGGCTACACCTTC. Protein sequence: CASSEFLGTGRRNYGYTF.

The chain employs TRBV5-1 and TRBJ2-5, with 10 positions matching TRBD2. The germline CDR1 and CDR2 sequences are SGHRS and YFSETQ. V shed 4 bases, J shed 5 bases, and the junction held 5 bases outside the gene matches. The CDR3 runs 14 residues. CDR3 nucleotide sequence: TGCGCCAGCAGCCCGGGACTAGCGTACGAGACCCAGTACTTC. As protein: CASSPGLAYETQYF.

The chain combines TRBV19 with TRBJ2-7; 11 nucleotides line up with TRBD1. V shed 6 bases and J 7 bases; nucleotides not matched to a gene: 11. The V gene's germline CDR1 is LNHDA and CDR2 SQIVND (reference sequence). There are 15 residues in the CDR3. The CDR3 is CASSRTGGDYAEQYF. As DNA, the CDR3 is TGTGCCAGTAGCAGGACAGGGGGCGACTACGCGGAGCAGTACTTC.

The chain has TRBV5-1 and TRBJ1-1; D perhaps matches TRBD1 (6 bases). This CDR3 is 12 amino acids long. V was trimmed by 5 bases and J by 6 bases, leaving 11 bases between them. Germline-derived CDR1 and CDR2 are SGHRS and YFSETQ. The CDR3 bases are TGCGCCAGCAGGGGTACAGGGCCTGAAGCTTTCTTT. Protein product: CASRGTGPEAFF.

The chain couples TRBV5-1 to TRBJ2-4; tentatively, D is TRBD1 (7 bases). The CDR3 has 14 residues. The germline CDR1 and CDR2 sequences are SGHRS and YFSETQ. V lost 1 base, J lost 6 bases, and 11 bases lay in between. This CDR3 is CASSLRGRGNIQYF. In DNA form, the CDR3 reads TGCGCCAGCAGCTTGAGGGGGCGGGGAAACATTCAGTACTTC.

The gene calls are TRBV7-9 and TRBJ1-2, with D perhaps TRBD1 (5 bases). Trimming took off 7 bases at V and 7 bases at J, with 16 bases between the two ends. Germline CDR1 SEHNR, CDR2 FQNEAQ (reference sequence). The CDR3 sequence is 13 residues long. The CDR3 region is CASTLPGGLGYTF. CDR3 bases: TGTGCCAGCACCCTCCCGGGGGGTCTTGGCTACACCTTC.

The rearrangement uses TRBV13 and TRBJ2-1; 9 positions match TRBD2. Germline assignment: CDR1 PRHDT and CDR2 FYEKMQ (reference sequence). V lost 5 bases to trimming and J lost 6 bases; unmatched junction nucleotides: 14. The CDR3 loop spans 17 amino acids. This CDR3 is CASSQLSGGPESNEQFF. In DNA, the CDR3 is TGTGCCAGCAGCCAATTAAGCGGGGGGCCGGAGAGCAATGAGCAGTTCTTC.

The chain links TRBV2 to TRBJ1-2; 9 bases match TRBD1. Germline CDR1 SNHLY, CDR2 FYNNEI. V trimming: 4 bases; J trimming: 5 bases; junction bases outside the gene matches: 5. The CDR3 is made up of 14 amino acids. CDR3 protein: CASSGDREAYGYTF. Written as DNA, the CDR3 is TGTGCCAGCAGTGGGGACAGGGAAGCATATGGCTACACCTTC.

This rearrangement joins TRBV18 to TRBJ1-4; D gene uncertain. With 8 bases removed from V and 0 bases from J, the gap between germline ends came to 13 bases. Germline CDR1 is KGHSH and CDR2 is LQKENI. The CDR3 has 15 amino acids. The CDR3: CASTPVASTNEKLFF. CDR3 DNA sequence: TGTGCCAGCACCCCGGTAGCTTCAACTAATGAAAAACTGTTTTTT. Based on the CDR3 plus reference TRBV18 and TRBJ1-4, the full variable domain is NAGVMQNPRHLVRRRGQEARLRCSPMKGHSHVYWYRQLPEEGLKFMVYLQKENIIDESGMPKERFSAEFPKEGPSILRIQQVVRGDSAAYFCASTPVASTNEKLFFGSGTQLSVL.

This clone was detected once. The genes are TRBV11-2 and TRBJ2-3; 7 bases are a match to TRBD2. Germline CDR1 and CDR2: SGHAT and FQNNGV. Losses at the gene ends were 5 bases for V and 0 bases for J; bases not matched to a gene: 8. CDR3 size: 16 residues. The chain's CDR3 is CASSPSPSGSTDTQYF. The CDR3 DNA reads as TGTGCCAGCAGCCCCAGTCCTAGCGGCAGCACAGATACGCAGTATTTT.

This chain uses TRBV6-1 with TRBJ1-2; TRBD1 matches 8 bases. V was pared by 3 bases and J by 4 bases, with 4 bases of the junction left unmatched. Germline V lookup: CDR1 MNHNS, CDR2 SASEGT. The CDR3 runs 14 residues. CDR3 sequence: CASSDPGGSYGYTF. CDR3 nucleotides: TGTGCCAGCAGTGACCCAGGGGGCAGCTATGGCTACACCTTC.

A few counts support this clone. The chain couples TRBV19 to TRBJ2-5, with 7 nucleotides matching TRBD1. From germline, CDR1 is LNHDA and CDR2 SQIVND (reference sequence). V shed 5 bases and J 4 bases; nucleotides not matched to a gene: 10. The CDR3 is made up of 15 amino acids. The CDR3 here is CASSARDRGAETQYF. The DNA for the CDR3 is TGTGCCAGTAGTGCCCGGGACAGAGGGGCAGAGACCCAGTACTTC.